The 31 T cell receptor beta chains below all came from one sample that was sequenced in a study of CD8+CD57+ T cells in acquired aplastic anemia. Genomic DNA, serving as template, underwent TCR beta VDJ and CDR3 profiling. TCRdb processed the reads anew with MiXCR; each CDR3 protein has one entry. Of about 130,000 distinct CDR3 sequences listed, 41% are singletons. Sequenced input: sorted CD4+, CD8+, or CD8+CD57+ T cells (not recorded which) from PBMCs. These receptors all stem from a human donor in good health, serving as a control.

Turning to this clonotype: A much larger clone lies a single base off, so this may be a read error. CDR3 nucleotides: TGTGCCAGCGGCCAAGAAGGTCGGGGGGCGGCTGGCTACACCTTC. Protein product: CASGQEGRGAAGYTF. The chain employs TRBV4-2 and TRBJ1-2, with D maybe TRBD1 (6 bases). The germline V gene encodes CDR1 LGHNA and CDR2 YNFKEQ. The CDR3 runs 15 residues.

This clonotype has at least ten counts. The chain links TRBV4-1 to TRBJ1-6; TRBD1 might be the D (6 bases). Trimming stripped 5 bases from V and 9 bases from J, with 17 bases between. The CDR3 has 15 amino acids. The germline V gene has CDR1 MGHRA and CDR2 YSYEKL. The CDR3 sequence: CASSAIPGQPSPLHF. CDR3 DNA: TGCGCCAGCAGCGCTATCCCGGGACAACCTTCACCCCTCCACTTT.

This clonotype was counted only a few times. The chain joins TRBV12-3 or TRBV12-4 to TRBJ2-5; tentatively, D is TRBD1 (7 bases). Trimming stripped 8 bases from V and 2 bases from J, with 12 bases between. The CDR3 is 13 residues long. The CDR3 nucleotides read TGTGCCAGCGGGAGGACAGGTCAAGAGACCCAGTACTTC. Its protein product is CASGRTGQETQYF.

The chain joins TRBV3-1 to TRBJ1-1; D gene uncertain. CDR1 and CDR2 from the germline V gene are LGHDT and YNNKEL (reference sequence). This CDR3 contains 11 residues. The V and J ends lost 2 bases and 7 bases respectively, with 5 bases between them. CDR3 sequence: CASSQTDEAFF. CDR3 coding DNA: TGTGCCAGCAGCCAAACAGATGAAGCTTTCTTT.

The V call is TRBV7-2, the J call TRBJ1-6, with D possibly matching TRBD1 (6 bases). The CDR3 is 16 amino acids. V was clipped by 6 bases and J by 6 bases, with 18 bases between them. CDR1 and CDR2 from the germline V gene are SGHTA and FQGNSA. The chain's CDR3 is CASRALPGAGNSPLHF. The CDR3 bases are TGTGCCAGCAGAGCTCTGCCGGGGGCAGGTAATTCACCCCTCCACTTT.

A note on this clonotype: The germline gene is not matched at one end of the junction; a read error may be the cause. The chain employs TRBV10-3 and TRBJ1-1, with D maybe TRBD1 (6 bases). The germline gives CDR1 ENHRY, CDR2 SYGVKD. This CDR3 is built from 14 residues. CDR3 bases: TGTGCCATCACCCGAGGGAACCGGGACACAGAAGCTTTCTTT. Its translation: CAITRGNRDTEAFF.

V is TRBV7-2 and J is TRBJ2-7; D is uncertain. V was trimmed by 3 bases and J by 2 bases, leaving 8 bases between them. CDR3 length: 13 amino acids. CDR1 SGHTA and CDR2 FQGNSA come from the germline V gene. This CDR3 reads CASSFGDTYEQYF. CDR3 DNA sequence: TGTGCCAGCAGCTTCGGTGACACCTACGAGCAGTACTTC.

The chain joins TRBV6-5 to TRBJ1-6; D is perhaps TRBD1 (5 bases). CDR1 and CDR2 from the germline V gene are MNHEY and SVGAGI. Trimming left V 2 bases short and J 7 bases short, with 6 bases between. CDR3 length equals 13 residues. CDR3 residues: CASSYRDNSPLHF. CDR3 in DNA: TGTGCCAGCAGTTACAGGGACAATTCACCCCTCCACTTT.

This clonotype was seen repeatedly, ten times or more. The rearrangement links TRBV5-1 to TRBJ2-3, with 11 bases fitting TRBD2. J was trimmed by 8 bases and V by 3 bases; bases with no gene match: 11. Germline V gene data show CDR1 as SGHRS and CDR2 as YFSETQ. This CDR3 comprises 16 residues. The CDR3 DNA sequence: TGCGCCAGCAGCTCGACTAGCGGGGCCCCTGTCGGTACGCAGTATTTT. It encodes CASSSTSGAPVGTQYF.

This CDR3 reads CASSLLAISYEQYF. The DNA of the CDR3 is TGTGCCAGCAGTTTACTTGCCATCTCCTACGAGCAGTACTTC. The V gene is TRBV12-3 or TRBV12-4, the J gene TRBJ2-7; D ambiguous. CDR3 size: 14 residues. V lost 2 bases, J lost 0 bases, and 8 bases lay in between.

J is TRBJ2-3 and V is TRBV2; 7 positions agree with TRBD1. V trimming: 6 bases; J trimming: 1 base; junction bases outside the gene matches: 7. The germline V gene encodes CDR1 SNHLY and CDR2 FYNNEI. The CDR3 consists of 15 residues. The CDR3 sequence: CASSLDRRGTDTQYF. The CDR3 coding sequence is TGTGCCAGCAGCTTGGACAGGCGGGGCACAGATACGCAGTATTTT.

The chain employs TRBV6-6 and TRBJ1-2; no clear D gene. The CDR3 runs to 13 residues. The V gene's germline CDR1 is MNHNY and CDR2 SVGAGI (reference sequence). V was clipped by 6 bases and J by 8 bases, with 16 bases between them. The CDR3 DNA reads TGTGCCAGCAGCCAGGTCCCCCAAGGGGGCTACACCTTC. Protein sequence: CASSQVPQGGYTF.

In its sample, this clonotype is medium-sized. V is TRBV9 and J is TRBJ1-2; TRBD1 matches at 8 bases. Germline CDR1 is SGDLS and CDR2 is YYNGEE. CDR3 length equals 13 residues. V lost 4 bases and J lost 3; bases outside the gene matches: 2. The CDR3 DNA is TGTGCCAGCAGCTTGGACAGGGACTATGGCTACACCTTC. Translated, it gives CASSLDRDYGYTF.

The CDR3 loop reads CASSEPGTGAYEQYF. DNA for the CDR3: TGCGCCAGCAGTGAGCCCGGGACAGGGGCCTACGAGCAGTACTTC. The J gene is TRBJ2-7, the V gene TRBV10-2, with TRBD1 matching 10 bases. CDR3 length: 15 residues. Per the germline V gene, CDR1 is WSHSY and CDR2 is SAAADI. The junction had 3 bases not matched to a gene; V was cut back by 2 bases and J by 2 bases.

This clonotype was seen once. This sequence joins TRBV30 and TRBJ1-4, with D unclear. This CDR3 is built from 17 residues. Germline V gene sequence: CDR1 GTSNPN, CDR2 SVGIG (reference sequence). The V end was cut by 8 bases, the J end by 0 bases, with 22 bases between. The CDR3 protein is CASSSPRSVATNEKLFF. The DNA of the CDR3 is TGTGCCAGCAGCTCCCCCCGTAGTGTGGCAACTAATGAAAAACTGTTTTTT.

This clonotype appeared a single time. The rearrangement joins TRBV2 to TRBJ2-1, with 16 bases identical to TRBD2. Germline CDR1 reads SNHLY; CDR2 reads FYNNEI. Trimming took 6 bases from V and 6 from J; bases not matched to a gene: 5. The CDR3 runs 16 residues. CDR3 sequence (DNA): TGTGCCAGCAGAGCCGGGACTAGCGGGAGGGGCAATGAGCAGTTCTTC. Translation: CASRAGTSGRGNEQFF.

This clonotype was seen only once. DNA for the CDR3: TGTGCCACCAGCAGAGATGTTTTTAACGGGAGTACCTACGAGCAGTACTTC. Its protein is CATSRDVFNGSTYEQYF. This chain connects TRBV15 to TRBJ2-7, with D possibly TRBD2 on 6 matching bases. V lost 0 bases, J lost 2 bases, and 17 bases lay in between. CDR1 LNHNV and CDR2 YYDKDF come from the germline V gene (reference sequence). This CDR3 spans 17 amino acids.

This clonotype was detected many times. This chain connects TRBV12-3 or TRBV12-4 to TRBJ2-7, with D perhaps TRBD2 (6 bases). The V gene lost 8 bases and the J gene lost 5 bases, with 19 bases spanning the gap. The CDR3 is 14 amino acids. The DNA for the CDR3 is TGTGCCAGCGCTACGGGGGTATATGCCGACGAGCAGTACTTC. This encodes CASATGVYADEQYF.

This clonotype came up many times. The chain joins TRBV9 to TRBJ1-2, with TRBD1 matching over 7 bases. The germline V gene encodes CDR1 SGDLS and CDR2 YYNGEE. CDR3 length: 13 residues. J gave up 4 bases and V 4 bases, and 4 bases lay outside the gene matches. CDR3 coding DNA: TGTGCCAGCAGCATCAGACAGGGCTATGGCTACACCTTC. Translated: CASSIRQGYGYTF.

The gene calls are TRBV4-1 and TRBJ2-7; D tentatively fits TRBD1 or TRBD2 (5 bases each). This CDR3 spans 13 amino acids. Trimming removed 4 bases at V and 7 bases at J, with 14 bases between. Germline CDR1 and CDR2: MGHRA and YSYEKL. The CDR3 reads CASSPGTYGEQYF. The CDR3 DNA reads TGCGCCAGCAGCCCAGGGACCTACGGTGAGCAGTACTTC.

About this clonotype itself: Since a much larger clone is just one base distant, this may be a read error. The chain uses TRBV9 and TRBJ2-2; tentatively, D is TRBD2 (6 bases). The CDR3 runs 13 residues. CDR1 is SGDLS and CDR2 is YYNGEE in the germline V gene. CDR3 region: CASSAYSTGGLFF. The CDR3 nucleotides read TGTGCCAGCAGCGCCTATTCCACCGGGGGGCTGTTTTTT.

This clonotype appeared many times. This chain joins TRBV5-1 and TRBJ1-1, with a possible D match to TRBD1 (6 bases). V was shortened by 4 bases and J by 1 base, with 8 bases between the two germline ends. This CDR3 comprises 13 residues. Germline V gives CDR1 SGHRS, CDR2 YFSETQ. CDR3: CASSRDTNTEAFF. In DNA form, the CDR3 reads TGCGCCAGCAGCAGGGACACGAACACTGAAGCTTTCTTT.

This clonotype was counted only a few times. In nucleotides, the CDR3 is TGTGCCAGCAGTGGAATGGACGAGCAGTACTTC. Protein product: CASSGMDEQYF. The chain has TRBV2 and TRBJ2-7; D remains unclear. The germline gives CDR1 SNHLY, CDR2 FYNNEI. The CDR3 runs to 11 residues. Trimming removed 4 bases from V and 5 bases from J, with 6 bases in between.

Many counts were recorded for this clonotype. The chain joins TRBV24-1 to TRBJ1-2; TRBD1 agrees at 9 bases. Losses at the gene ends were 6 bases for V and 2 bases for J; bases not matched to a gene: 9. Germline CDR1 reads KGHDR; CDR2 reads SFDVKD. There are 16 residues in the CDR3. CDR3 DNA sequence: TGTGCCACCAGTCAGGGACAGGGAGGGGGAAACTATGGCTACACCTTC. It is translated as CATSQGQGGGNYGYTF.

This clonotype was picked up many times. The chain links TRBV19 to TRBJ1-5, with D maybe TRBD1 (6 bases). Germline-derived CDR1 and CDR2 are LNHDA and SQIVND (reference sequence). This CDR3 comprises 16 residues. The V end was cut by 8 bases, the J end by 0 bases, with 17 bases between. In DNA form, the CDR3 reads TGTGCCAGTGCAACAGGGAGGCTTTATAGCAATCAGCCCCAGCATTTT. As protein: CASATGRLYSNQPQHF.

This clonotype has a count of ten or more. The genes are TRBV20-1 and TRBJ1-6; TRBD1 aligns across 8 bases. Trimming cost V 2 bases and J 15 bases; bases outside gene matches: 15. The CDR3 contains 15 residues. Germline V gene data show CDR1 as DFQATT and CDR2 as SNEGSKA (reference sequence). The CDR3 region is CSARRTTGAFLNLHF. CDR3 in DNA: TGCAGTGCTAGACGTACGACAGGGGCCTTTCTTAACCTCCACTTT.

In this sample, this clonotype turned up many times. The rearrangement links TRBV7-9 to TRBJ2-3; D remains ambiguous. This CDR3 has 14 amino acids. From germline, CDR1 is SEHNR and CDR2 FQNEAQ (reference sequence). Between the trimmed V and J ends, which lost 3 bases and 4 bases, there was a span of 11 bases. CDR3 protein: CASSFARSADTQYF. CDR3 nucleotides: TGTGCCAGCAGCTTTGCCAGGAGTGCAGATACGCAGTATTTT.

The gene calls are TRBV18 and TRBJ1-2; possible D gene TRBD1, 6 bases. CDR1 is KGHSH, CDR2 LQKENI, per germline. CDR3 length: 16 amino acids. Trimming removed 6 bases from V and 1 base from J, with 18 bases in between. CDR3 DNA: TGTGCCAGCTCTCGCGTAACAGGGTCGGATAACTATGGCTACACCTTC. It codes for CASSRVTGSDNYGYTF.

Regarding this clonotype: Germline and junction disagree at one end, which may indicate a read error. V gene TRBV2 combines with J gene TRBJ1-4; perhaps TRBD1 as D (5 bases). Germline V gene data show CDR1 as SNHLY and CDR2 as FYNNEI. The CDR3 covers 14 residues. The CDR3 reads CASIGGEAAKKLLF. The CDR3, as DNA: TGTGCCAGCATTGGAGGGGAGGCCGCTAAAAAACTGCTTTTT.

This clonotype appeared many times. The V gene is TRBV6-1, the J gene TRBJ1-6; 7 bases align to TRBD1. The CDR3 loop spans 13 amino acids. V shed 8 bases, J shed 3 bases, and the junction held 1 base outside the gene matches. From germline, CDR1 is MNHNS and CDR2 SASEGT. CDR3 protein: CASGTDYNSPLHF. The CDR3 bases are TGTGCCAGCGGGACAGACTATAATTCACCCCTCCACTTT.

This clonotype was recorded many times. The chain recombines TRBV9 with TRBJ1-3; maybe TRBD1 (5 bases). This CDR3 is 15 amino acids long. Germline V gene data show CDR1 as SGDLS and CDR2 as YYNGEE. V lost 3 bases, J lost 1 base, and 11 bases lay in between. The CDR3: CASSALQGSGNTIYF. CDR3 sequence (DNA): TGTGCCAGCAGCGCCTTGCAGGGATCTGGAAACACCATATATTTT.